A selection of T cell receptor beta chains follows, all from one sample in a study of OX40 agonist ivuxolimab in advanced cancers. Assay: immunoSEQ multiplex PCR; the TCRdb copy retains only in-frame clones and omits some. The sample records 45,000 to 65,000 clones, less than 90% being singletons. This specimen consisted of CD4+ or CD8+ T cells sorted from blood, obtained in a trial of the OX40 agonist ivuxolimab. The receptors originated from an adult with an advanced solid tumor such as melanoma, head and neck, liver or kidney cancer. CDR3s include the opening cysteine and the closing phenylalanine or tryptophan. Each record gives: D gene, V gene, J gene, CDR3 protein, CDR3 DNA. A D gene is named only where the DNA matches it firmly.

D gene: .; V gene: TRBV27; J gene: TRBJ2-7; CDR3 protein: CASSLGMGNYEQYF; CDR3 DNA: TGTGCCAGCAGTTTGGGGATGGGGAACTACGAGCAGTACTTC
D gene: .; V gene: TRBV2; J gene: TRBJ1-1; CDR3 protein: CASSENVDPMNTEAFF; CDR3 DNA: TGTGCCAGCAGTGAGAACGTAGATCCCATGAACACTGAAGCTTTCTTT
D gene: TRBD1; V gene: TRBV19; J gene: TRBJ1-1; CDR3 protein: CASSIGPTGGGNTEAFF; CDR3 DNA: TGTGCCAGTAGTATAGGCCCCACAGGGGGCGGAAACACTGAAGCTTTCTTT
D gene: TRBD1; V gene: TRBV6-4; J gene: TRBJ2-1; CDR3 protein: CASSDGTGNHNEQFF; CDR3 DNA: TGTGCCAGCAGTGACGGGACAGGGAACCACAATGAGCAGTTCTTC
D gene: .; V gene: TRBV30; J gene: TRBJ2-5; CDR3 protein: CAWNQVQETQYF; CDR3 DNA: TGTGCCTGGAACCAGGTTCAAGAGACCCAGTACTTC
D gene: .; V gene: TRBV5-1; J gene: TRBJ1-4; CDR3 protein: CASSPPDSEKLFF; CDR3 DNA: TGCGCCAGCAGCCCGCCGGACAGCGAAAAACTGTTTTTT
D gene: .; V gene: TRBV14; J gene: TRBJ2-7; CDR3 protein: CASSDQGRIPINEQYF; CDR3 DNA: TGTGCCAGCAGCGATCAAGGACGGATTCCTATTAACGAGCAGTACTTC
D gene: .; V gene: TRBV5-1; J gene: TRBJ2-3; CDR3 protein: CASSLGASTDTQYF; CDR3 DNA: TGCGCCAGCAGCTTGGGAGCGAGCACAGATACGCAGTATTTT
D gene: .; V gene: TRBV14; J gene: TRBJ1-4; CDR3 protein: CASSMARVSTNEKLFF; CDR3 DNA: TGTGCCAGCAGTATGGCTCGGGTCTCAACTAATGAAAAACTGTTTTTT
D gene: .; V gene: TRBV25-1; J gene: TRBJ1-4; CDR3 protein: CASSEYGYEKLFF; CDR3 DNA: TGTGCCAGCAGTGAATACGGTTATGAAAAACTGTTTTTT
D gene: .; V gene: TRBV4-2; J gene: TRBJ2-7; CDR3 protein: CASSQETGDEQYF; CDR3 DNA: TGTGCCAGCAGCCAAGAGACCGGGGACGAGCAGTACTTC
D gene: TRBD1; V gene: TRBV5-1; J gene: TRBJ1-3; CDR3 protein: CASSLGTGSSGNTIYF; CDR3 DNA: TGCGCCAGCAGCCTGGGGACAGGTTCCTCTGGAAACACCATATATTTT
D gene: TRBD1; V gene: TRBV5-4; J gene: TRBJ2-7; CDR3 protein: CASSFGTVYEQYF; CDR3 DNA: TGTGCCAGCAGCTTCGGGACAGTGTACGAGCAGTACTTC
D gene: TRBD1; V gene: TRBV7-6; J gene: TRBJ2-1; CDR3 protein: CASSFRQGRYNEQFF; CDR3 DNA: TGTGCCAGCAGCTTCCGACAGGGGCGTTACAATGAGCAGTTCTTC